These 25 T cell receptor beta chains originate from one sample sequenced in a study of CD8+CD57+ T cells in acquired aplastic anemia. Genomic DNA templated the TCR beta VDJ and CDR3 profiling. One entry per CDR3 protein results from TCRdb running MiXCR on the reads. The sample gives fewer than 250,000 distinct CDR3 sequences, less than 70% of which show up once; approximately 15% is in the top ten. The sample comprised sorted CD4+, CD8+, or CD8+CD57+ T cells (not recorded which) from PBMCs. Receptors originate from a human donor in good health, serving as a control.

In its sample, this clonotype was seen a few times. This chain uses TRBV2 with TRBJ2-7; either TRBD1 or TRBD2 may fit D (5 bases each). The CDR3 is 12 amino acids. V was trimmed by 6 bases and J by 6 bases, leaving 12 bases between them. Per germline, CDR1 SNHLY and CDR2 FYNNEI. CDR3 DNA sequence: TGTGCCAGCAGCCACCGGGACCCCGAGCAGTACGTC. Its protein is CASSHRDPEQYV.

This clonotype was found many times. The chain couples TRBV12-3 or TRBV12-4 to TRBJ2-7, with 10 bases aligning to TRBD1. The V gene end was trimmed by 11 bases and the J gene end by 2 bases; junction bases not matched to a gene: 3. This CDR3 contains 12 residues. The CDR3 loop reads CASGTGAYEQYF. The CDR3 coding sequence is TGTGCCTCCGGGACAGGGGCCTACGAGCAGTACTTC.

This clonotype has a count of ten or more. The genes are TRBV20-1 and TRBJ1-4; 8 bases agree with TRBD1. CDR3 size: 15 residues. V gave up 4 bases and J gave up 4 bases; unmatched junction bases: 8. Germline CDR1 is DFQATT and CDR2 is SNEGSKA (reference sequence). Written as DNA, the CDR3 is TGCAGTGCTACTAGGACAGGGCAGATTAATGAAAAACTGTTTTTT. It yields the protein CSATRTGQINEKLFF.

The chain uses TRBV20-1 and TRBJ1-2; no reliable D call. The CDR3 has 12 residues. V was shortened by 2 bases and J by 2 bases, with 6 bases between the two germline ends. Germline values: CDR1 DFQATT, CDR2 SNEGSKA (reference sequence). The DNA for the CDR3 is TGCAGTGCTAGACGGGGAAACTATGGCTACACCTTC. Protein sequence: CSARRGNYGYTF.

V is TRBV9 and J is TRBJ1-2; a possible D gene is TRBD1 (5 bases). The CDR3 spans 13 residues. Per the germline V gene, CDR1 is SGDLS and CDR2 is YYNGEE. V was cut by 0 bases and J by 8 bases, with 11 bases left in between. The CDR3 DNA follows: TGTGCCAGCAGCGTAGTCTCAGGGAAAGGCTACACCTTC. This gives the protein CASSVVSGKGYTF.

In this sample, this clonotype turned up many times. One end of the junction does not line up with germline, which may come from a read error. The CDR3 is CASRRREGYGCTF. The CDR3 nucleotides are TGTGCCAGCCGCCGCAGGGAGGGCTATGGCTGCACCTTC. The chain is built from TRBV25-1 and TRBJ1-2, with D perhaps matching TRBD1 (5 bases). The CDR3 has 13 amino acids. Germline V gene data show CDR1 as MGHDK and CDR2 as SYGVNS.

Concerning this clonotype: The junction does not match germline at one end; this may be a read error. This sequence joins TRBV6-2 or TRBV6-3 and TRBJ1-3; D unresolved. The CDR3 has 15 amino acids. Germline V gene data show CDR1 as MNHEY and CDR2 as SVGEGT. In DNA form, the CDR3 reads TGTGCCAGCAGTTACAACGGGAACTATGGAAACACCACATATTTT. Translating it yields CASSYNGNYGNTTYF.

In its sample, this clonotype was seen many times. This chain uses TRBV7-8 with TRBJ2-3; TRBD2 aligns across 11 bases. The germline gives CDR1 SGHVS, CDR2 FQNEAQ. V dropped 1 base and J dropped 3; count of bases not matched to a gene: 9. This CDR3 spans 18 amino acids. The CDR3 here is CASSLGLAGGVRTDTQYF. For the CDR3, the DNA is TGTGCCAGCAGCTTAGGGCTAGCGGGGGGAGTAAGGACAGATACGCAGTATTTT.

The sample holds one count of this clonotype. The chain couples TRBV19 to TRBJ1-2; no definite D call. Germline CDR1 LNHDA, CDR2 SQIVND (reference sequence). Trimming pared 6 bases from V and 2 bases from J, leaving 7 bases between. The CDR3 totals 12 residues. The CDR3 DNA follows: TGTGCCAGTAGGCGGTCAAACTATGGCTACACCTTC. This translates into CASRRSNYGYTF.

This chain joins TRBV12-3 or TRBV12-4 and TRBJ1-2; no clear D gene. V was clipped by 10 bases and J by 6 bases, with 15 bases between them. The CDR3 length is 12 residues. CDR3: CATGKDGNGYTF. The DNA for the CDR3 is TGTGCCACCGGTAAAGACGGAAATGGCTACACCTTC.

This clonotype was recorded many times. This chain uses TRBV28 with TRBJ2-7, with D perhaps TRBD1 (5 bases). From germline, CDR1 is MDHEN and CDR2 SYDVKM. Trimming cost V 10 bases and J 0 bases, with 13 bases left between them. The CDR3 totals 13 residues. The CDR3 DNA is TGTGCCACCTTTGACAGCATCTCCTACGAGCAGTACTTC. It codes for CATFDSISYEQYF.

This clonotype appeared many times. CDR3: CASSFRDRGPYEQYF. The CDR3 DNA follows: TGTGCCAGCAGTTTCAGGGACAGGGGGCCCTACGAGCAGTACTTC. This sequence joins TRBV27 and TRBJ2-7, with TRBD1 identical over 12 bases. J gave up 2 bases and V 3 bases, and 2 bases lay outside the gene matches. Germline CDR1 and CDR2: MNHEY and SMNVEV (reference sequence). This CDR3 has 15 residues.

This clonotype was picked up many times. The genes are TRBV11-2 and TRBJ1-1; no definite D call. V was cut by 5 bases and J by 11 bases, with 9 bases left in between. The CDR3 loop spans 10 amino acids. CDR1 is SGHAT and CDR2 is FQNNGV in the germline V gene. The CDR3 nucleotides read TGTGCCAGCAGCGGATTTGGGGCTTTCTTT. This gives the protein CASSGFGAFF.

This clonotype came up a few times. The rearrangement uses TRBV7-8 and TRBJ1-2; tentative D call: TRBD1 (5 bases). V was clipped by 2 bases and J by 2 bases, with 9 bases between them. The CDR3 is 14 amino acids. Germline-derived CDR1 and CDR2 are SGHVS and FQNEAQ. CDR3 amino acids: CASSLLGDNYGYTF. Here the CDR3 DNA reads TGTGCCAGCAGCTTATTGGGGGACAACTATGGCTACACCTTC.

In its sample, this clonotype was seen many times. The V and J genes are TRBV2 and TRBJ1-6; D is uncertain. In germline, CDR1 is SNHLY, CDR2 FYNNEI. The CDR3 has 16 amino acids. Deletions cut 6 bases from V and 0 bases from J, with 12 bases between. The CDR3 region has the DNA TGTGCCAGCAGGCCTGATAGGAGCTCCTATAATTCACCCCTCCACTTT. Amino acids: CASRPDRSSYNSPLHF. Full variable domain (missing parts from reference TRBV2 and TRBJ1-6): EPEVTQTPSHQVTQMGQEVILRCVPISNHLYFYWYRQILGQKVEFLVSFYNNEISEKSEIFDDQFSVERPDGSNFTLKIRSTKLEDSAMYFCASRPDRSSYNSPLHFGNGTRLTVT.

This clonotype was seen many times. The V gene is TRBV6-5, the J gene TRBJ1-2, with a tentative D call TRBD1 (5 bases). V was cut by 6 bases and J by 3 bases, with 14 bases left in between. CDR1 MNHEY and CDR2 SVGAGI come from the germline V gene. CDR3 length: 14 residues. The CDR3 loop reads CASRTDSFYYGYTF. CDR3 coding DNA: TGTGCCAGCAGAACTGACAGCTTCTACTATGGCTACACCTTC.

The chain joins TRBV7-2 to TRBJ1-2; D is unresolved. The germline gives CDR1 SGHTA, CDR2 FQGNSA. The germline V and J ends were trimmed by 5 bases and 1 base, with 11 bases remaining between them. The CDR3 consists of 14 residues. In DNA form, the CDR3 reads TGTGCCAGCAGCCCCTCGTACAGTAACTATGGCTACACCTTC. Translation gives CASSPSYSNYGYTF.

The chain combines TRBV20-1 with TRBJ1-6, with TRBD1 matching 7 bases. CDR1 is DFQATT, CDR2 SNEGSKA, per germline (reference sequence). The CDR3 consists of 14 residues. The J segment lost 3 bases and the V segment lost 6 bases, leaving 5 bases of the junction unmatched. CDR3 protein: CSAPGDSYNSPLHF. The CDR3, as DNA: TGCAGTGCCCCCGGGGACAGCTATAATTCACCCCTCCACTTT.

The chain recombines TRBV7-9 with TRBJ1-6, with 8 bases fitting TRBD1. This CDR3 spans 16 amino acids. Germline loops: CDR1 SEHNR, CDR2 FQNEAQ (reference sequence). V lost 5 bases and J lost 5; bases outside the gene matches: 8. The CDR3 sequence: CASSRLLGQDNSPLHF. As DNA, the CDR3 is TGTGCCAGCAGCAGACTCTTGGGACAGGATAATTCACCCCTCCACTTT.

This clonotype was seen a handful of times. The genes are TRBV27 and TRBJ2-1; 9 bases are a match to TRBD1. Looked up from germline, CDR1 is MNHEY and CDR2 is SMNVEV (reference sequence). This CDR3 is 14 amino acids long. With 6 bases clipped from V and 8 bases from J, the junction kept 8 bases outside the gene matches. For the CDR3, the DNA is TGTGCCAGCAGGCCGGGACAGGGAGGGTATGAGCAGTTCTTC. This codes for CASRPGQGGYEQFF.

This rearrangement joins TRBV25-1 to TRBJ1-2; no firm D call. The CDR3 consists of 17 residues. Per germline, CDR1 MGHDK and CDR2 SYGVNS. Trimming took 1 base from V and 2 from J, leaving 17 bases between them. DNA for the CDR3: TGTGCCAGCAGTGAATCTGGTCGTTTTGGGAGAAACTATGGCTACACCTTC. Amino acids: CASSESGRFGRNYGYTF.

For this clonotype: This clone may be a read error of a much larger clone one base away. The chain is built from TRBV4-1 and TRBJ1-2, with a tentative D call TRBD1 (5 bases). The V gene's germline CDR1 is MGHRA and CDR2 YSYEKL. The CDR3 totals 16 residues. Here the CDR3 DNA reads TGCGCCAGCAGCCCATTTCCAGGGAGAGATAACCATGGCTACACCTTC. Translation gives CASSPFPGRDNHGYTF.

This clonotype occurred many times. This chain links TRBV5-5 with TRBJ2-2, with 7 bases matching TRBD1. The junction had 3 bases not matched to a gene; V was cut back by 2 bases and J by 5 bases. The CDR3 has 14 amino acids. Germline V CDR1 and CDR2: SGHKS, YYEKEE (reference sequence). CDR3 bases: TGTGCCAGCAGCTTTACAGGGGATACCGGGGAGCTGTTTTTT. Its translation is CASSFTGDTGELFF.

The rearrangement uses TRBV9 and TRBJ1-2, with TRBD1 as a possible D gene (5 bases). This CDR3 has 22 amino acids. Trimming removed 0 bases from V and 0 bases from J, with 30 bases in between. Germline assignment: CDR1 SGDLS and CDR2 YYNGEE. The CDR3 DNA is TGTGCCAGCAGCGTAGTGGCGGGGGAGGTGCTGCTGGCGCAAAGAGCTAACTATGGCTACACCTTC. As protein: CASSVVAGEVLLAQRANYGYTF.

The chain joins TRBV19 to TRBJ1-1, with D maybe TRBD1 (5 bases). Germline V gene data show CDR1 as LNHDA and CDR2 as SQIVND (reference sequence). Trimming pared 10 bases from V and 5 bases from J, leaving 11 bases between. This CDR3 contains 11 residues. DNA for the CDR3: TGTGCCACTCATGGGGCTACTGAAGCTTTCTTT. Its protein is CATHGATEAFF.